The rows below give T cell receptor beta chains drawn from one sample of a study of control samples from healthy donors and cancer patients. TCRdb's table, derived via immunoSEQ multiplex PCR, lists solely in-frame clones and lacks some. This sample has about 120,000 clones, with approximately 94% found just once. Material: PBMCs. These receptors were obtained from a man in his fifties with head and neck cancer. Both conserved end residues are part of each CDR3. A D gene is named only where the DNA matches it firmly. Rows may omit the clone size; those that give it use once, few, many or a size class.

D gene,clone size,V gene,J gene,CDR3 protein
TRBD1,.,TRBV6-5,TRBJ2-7,CASRLNRGYEQYF
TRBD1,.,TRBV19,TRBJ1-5,CASSIGSGTGGQPQHF
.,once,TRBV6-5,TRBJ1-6,CASSRQVNQNSPLHF
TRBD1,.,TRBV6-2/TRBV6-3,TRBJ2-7,CASSRPVVLTPAGTGVYF
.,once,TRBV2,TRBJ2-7,CASSEVHEQYF
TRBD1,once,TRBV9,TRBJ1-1,CASSVGQGVTEAFF
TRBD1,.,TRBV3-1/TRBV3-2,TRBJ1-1,CASSPGRGQAFF
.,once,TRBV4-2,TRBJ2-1,CASSPPQGEGYNEQFF
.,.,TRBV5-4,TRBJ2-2,CASSQTTAGELFF
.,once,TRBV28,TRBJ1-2,CASTLSLGVHYGYTF
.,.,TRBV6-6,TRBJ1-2,CASSYLYGDYGYTF
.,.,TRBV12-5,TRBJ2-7,CASAQSHRISYEQYF
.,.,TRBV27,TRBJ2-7,CASSYRAEQYF
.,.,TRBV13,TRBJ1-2,CASRVSSVRNTF
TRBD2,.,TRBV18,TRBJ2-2,CASSRVLAGNTGELFF
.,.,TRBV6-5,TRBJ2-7,CASILSLGDEQYF
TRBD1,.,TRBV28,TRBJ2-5,CASSTPGQQETQYF
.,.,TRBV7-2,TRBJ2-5,CASSLVHRWGETQYF
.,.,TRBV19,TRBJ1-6,CASSIGNSYNSPLHF
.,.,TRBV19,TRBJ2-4,CAPKPRGKRSKNIQYF
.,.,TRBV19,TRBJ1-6,CASTERAADSPLHF
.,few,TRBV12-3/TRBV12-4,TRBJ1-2,CASSQGIYGYTF
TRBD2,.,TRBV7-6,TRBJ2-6,CASSLGLAGGSGANVLTF
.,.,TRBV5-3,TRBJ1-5,CARIGMSAYSNQPQHF
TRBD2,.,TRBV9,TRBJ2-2,CASSVIPLAGNTGELFF
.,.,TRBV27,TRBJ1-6,CASSRDLSYSPLHF
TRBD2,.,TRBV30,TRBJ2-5,CAWSVAAGGGETQYF
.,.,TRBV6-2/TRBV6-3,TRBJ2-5,CASSSASGFLETQYF
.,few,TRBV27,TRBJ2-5,CASSTRPRSQETQYF
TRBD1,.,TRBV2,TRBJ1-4,CASSPDRGRGEKLFF
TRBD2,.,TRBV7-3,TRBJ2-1,CASSSSGGAGEQFF
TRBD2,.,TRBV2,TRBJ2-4,CASSEELAGAKNIQYF
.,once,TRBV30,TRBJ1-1,CAWSSGTRAQEAFF
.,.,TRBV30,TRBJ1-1,CAWSVRGRANTEAFF